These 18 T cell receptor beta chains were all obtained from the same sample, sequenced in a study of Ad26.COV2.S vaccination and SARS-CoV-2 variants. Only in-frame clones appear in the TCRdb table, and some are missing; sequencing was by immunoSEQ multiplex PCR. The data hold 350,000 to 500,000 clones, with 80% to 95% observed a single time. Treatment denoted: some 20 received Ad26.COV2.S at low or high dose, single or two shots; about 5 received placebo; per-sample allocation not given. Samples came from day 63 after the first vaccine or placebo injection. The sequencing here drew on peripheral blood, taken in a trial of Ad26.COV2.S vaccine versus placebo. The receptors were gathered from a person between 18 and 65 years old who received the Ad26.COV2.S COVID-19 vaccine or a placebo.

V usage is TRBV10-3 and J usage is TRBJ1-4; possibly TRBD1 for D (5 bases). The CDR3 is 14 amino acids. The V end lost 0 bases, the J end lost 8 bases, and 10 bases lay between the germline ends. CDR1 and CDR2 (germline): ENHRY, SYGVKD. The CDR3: CAISESWGGEKLFF. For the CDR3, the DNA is TGTGCCATCAGTGAGTCGTGGGGCGGAGAAAAACTGTTTTTT.

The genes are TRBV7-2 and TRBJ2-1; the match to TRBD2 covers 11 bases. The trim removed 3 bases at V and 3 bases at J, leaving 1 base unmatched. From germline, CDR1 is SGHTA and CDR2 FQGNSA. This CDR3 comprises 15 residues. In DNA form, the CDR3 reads TGTGCCAGCAGCTTCGGGACTAGCGGCTACAATGAGCAGTTCTTC. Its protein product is CASSFGTSGYNEQFF.

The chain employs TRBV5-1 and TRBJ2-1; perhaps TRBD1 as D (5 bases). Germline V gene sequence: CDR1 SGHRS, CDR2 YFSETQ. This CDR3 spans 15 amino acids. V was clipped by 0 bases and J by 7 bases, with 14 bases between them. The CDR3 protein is CASSLGLTDTNEQFF. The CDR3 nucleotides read TGCGCCAGCAGCTTGGGACTGACAGACACGAATGAGCAGTTCTTC.

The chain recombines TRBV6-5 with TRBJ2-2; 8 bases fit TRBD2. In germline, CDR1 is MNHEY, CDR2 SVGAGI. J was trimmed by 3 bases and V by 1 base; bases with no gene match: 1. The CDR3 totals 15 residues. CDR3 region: CASSYWREDTGELFF. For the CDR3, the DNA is TGTGCCAGCAGTTACTGGCGGGAGGACACCGGGGAGCTGTTTTTT.

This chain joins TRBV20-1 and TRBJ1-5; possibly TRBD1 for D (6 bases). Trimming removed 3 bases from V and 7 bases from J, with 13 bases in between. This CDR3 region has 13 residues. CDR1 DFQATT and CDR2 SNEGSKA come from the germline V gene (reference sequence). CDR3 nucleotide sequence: TGCAGTGCTAGTATGGACAGTTGGCAGCCCCAGCATTTT. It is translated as CSASMDSWQPQHF.

CDR3 residues: CASSWAANYGYTF. The CDR3 coding sequence is TGTGCCAGCAGTTGGGCAGCTAACTATGGCTACACCTTC. The genes are TRBV28 and TRBJ1-2; D gene unclear. The CDR3 covers 13 residues. V lost 4 bases and J lost 0, with 6 bases in between. Germline V lookup: CDR1 MDHEN, CDR2 SYDVKM.

The CDR3 reads CASSLVHLAGDSYNEQFF. CDR3 bases: TGTGCCAGCAGCTTAGTCCATCTAGCGGGCGACTCCTACAATGAGCAGTTCTTC. The chain couples TRBV11-3 to TRBJ2-1; 8 positions agree with TRBD2. V shed 1 base, J shed 0 bases, and the junction held 8 bases outside the gene matches. Germline V gene lookup returns CDR1 SGHNT and CDR2 YENEEA. The CDR3 totals 18 residues.

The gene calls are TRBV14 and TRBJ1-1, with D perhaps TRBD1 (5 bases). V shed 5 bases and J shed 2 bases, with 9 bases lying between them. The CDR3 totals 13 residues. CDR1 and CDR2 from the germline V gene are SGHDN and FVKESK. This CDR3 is CASSSTVNTEAFF. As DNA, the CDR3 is TGTGCCAGCAGCTCGACAGTAAACACTGAAGCTTTCTTT. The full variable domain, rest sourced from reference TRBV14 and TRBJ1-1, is EAGVTQFPSHSVIEKGQTVTLRCDPISGHDNLYWYRRVMGKEIKFLLHFVKESKQDESGMPNNRFLAERTGGTYSTLKVQPAELEDSGVYFCASSSTVNTEAFFGQGTRLTVV.

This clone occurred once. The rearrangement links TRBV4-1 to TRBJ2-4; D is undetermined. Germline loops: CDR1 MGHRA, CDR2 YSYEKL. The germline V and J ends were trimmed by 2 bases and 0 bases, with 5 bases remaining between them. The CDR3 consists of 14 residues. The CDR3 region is CASSQTLAKNIQYF. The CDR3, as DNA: TGCGCCAGCAGCCAAACTTTAGCCAAAAACATTCAGTACTTC.

The CDR3 region is CASSTLGTATEAFF. CDR3 coding DNA: TGTGCCAGCAGTACACTCGGGACAGCCACTGAAGCTTTCTTT. The genes are TRBV28 and TRBJ1-1; 7 bases align to TRBD1. The CDR3 runs 14 residues. CDR1 MDHEN and CDR2 SYDVKM come from the germline V gene. The V and J ends lost 5 bases and 4 bases, in that order; junction bases with no gene match: 7.

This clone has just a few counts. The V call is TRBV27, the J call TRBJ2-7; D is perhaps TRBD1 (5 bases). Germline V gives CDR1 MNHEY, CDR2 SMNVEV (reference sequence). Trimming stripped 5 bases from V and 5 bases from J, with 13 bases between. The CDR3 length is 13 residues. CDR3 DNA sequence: TGTGCCAGCAGTCCAGGGTCGAGGCACGAGCAGTACTTC. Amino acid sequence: CASSPGSRHEQYF.

Here the CDR3 DNA reads TGTGCCAGCCCCAATTGGACAGCGGGCACCGGGGAGCTGTTTTTT. Translated: CASPNWTAGTGELFF. This rearrangement joins TRBV11-2 to TRBJ2-2, with D perhaps given as TRBD1 or TRBD2 (6 bases each). The CDR3 extends over 15 amino acids. The germline V and J ends were trimmed by 8 bases and 4 bases, with 17 bases remaining between them. Per the germline V gene, CDR1 is SGHAT and CDR2 is FQNNGV.

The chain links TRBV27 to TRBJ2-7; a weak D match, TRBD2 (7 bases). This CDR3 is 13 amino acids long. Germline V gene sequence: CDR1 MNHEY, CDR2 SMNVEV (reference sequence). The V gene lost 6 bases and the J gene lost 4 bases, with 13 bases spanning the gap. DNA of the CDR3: TGTGCCAGCAGGAGGGGGAGGGGTTACGAGCAGTACTTC. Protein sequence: CASRRGRGYEQYF.

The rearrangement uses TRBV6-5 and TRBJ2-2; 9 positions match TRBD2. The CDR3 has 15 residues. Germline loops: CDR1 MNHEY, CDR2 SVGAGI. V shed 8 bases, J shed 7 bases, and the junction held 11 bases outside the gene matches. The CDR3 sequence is CASGDSGSFNGELFF. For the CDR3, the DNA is TGTGCCAGCGGAGATAGCGGGAGCTTTAACGGGGAGCTGTTTTTT.

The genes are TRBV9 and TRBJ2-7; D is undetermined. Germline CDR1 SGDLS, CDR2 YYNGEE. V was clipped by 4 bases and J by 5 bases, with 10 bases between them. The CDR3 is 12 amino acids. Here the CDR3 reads CASSSGIDEQYF. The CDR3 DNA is TGTGCCAGCAGCAGTGGGATCGACGAGCAGTACTTC.

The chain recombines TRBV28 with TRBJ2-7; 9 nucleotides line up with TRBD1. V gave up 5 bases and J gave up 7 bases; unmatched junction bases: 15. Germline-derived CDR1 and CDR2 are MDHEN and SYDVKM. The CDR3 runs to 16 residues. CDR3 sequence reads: CASSLGVVDRGSEQYF. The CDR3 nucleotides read TGTGCCAGCAGTCTGGGAGTGGTGGACAGGGGTAGTGAGCAGTACTTC.

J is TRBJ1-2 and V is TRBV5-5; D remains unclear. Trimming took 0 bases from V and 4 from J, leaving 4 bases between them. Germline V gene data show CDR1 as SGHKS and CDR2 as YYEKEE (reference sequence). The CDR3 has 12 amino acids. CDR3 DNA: TGTGCCAGCAGCTTGGGGGTCTATGGCTACACCTTC. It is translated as CASSLGVYGYTF.

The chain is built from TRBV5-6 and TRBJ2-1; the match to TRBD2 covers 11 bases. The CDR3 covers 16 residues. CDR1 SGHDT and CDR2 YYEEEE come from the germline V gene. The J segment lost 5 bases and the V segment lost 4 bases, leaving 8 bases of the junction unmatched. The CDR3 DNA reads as TGTGCCAGCAGCCAGATAGCGGGAGGGACTCACAATGAGCAGTTCTTC. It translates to CASSQIAGGTHNEQFF.